The 19 T cell receptor beta chains reported below all come from one sample, sequenced in a study of blood T cell repertoires in COVID-19. Sequencing used immunoSEQ multiplex PCR; TCRdb keeps in-frame clones, though not all of them. The table shows roughly 350,000 clones, with more than 85% occurring only once. The sequencing sample was made of PBMCs or T cells enriched from blood (not recorded which). All receptors derive from a woman younger than 45 who had recovered from COVID-19.

J is TRBJ2-5 and V is TRBV4-1; possibly TRBD1 for D (6 bases). Trimming took 6 bases from V and 2 from J, leaving 13 bases between them. Germline V gene sequence: CDR1 MGHRA, CDR2 YSYEKL. The CDR3 consists of 14 residues. This CDR3 is CASRSTTGQETQYF. The CDR3 coding sequence is TGCGCCAGCAGAAGTACGACAGGACAAGAGACCCAGTACTTC.

The rearrangement uses TRBV7-6 and TRBJ2-7; D is ambiguous. V was trimmed by 5 bases and J by 3 bases, leaving 20 bases between them. CDR1 and CDR2 (germline): SGHVS, FNYEAQ. The CDR3 covers 16 residues. The CDR3: CASSPAGARPHYEQYF. The CDR3 DNA follows: TGTGCCAGCAGCCCGGCCGGTGCCAGGCCTCACTACGAGCAGTACTTC.

This chain uses TRBV7-8 with TRBJ2-5; no reliable D call. The CDR3 is 16 residues long. Germline V gene sequence: CDR1 SGHVS, CDR2 FQNEAQ. The V gene lost 1 base and the J gene lost 0 bases, with 12 bases spanning the gap. The CDR3 region is CASSLGSTSYQETQYF. The CDR3 DNA reads as TGTGCCAGCAGCTTAGGAAGCACCTCGTACCAAGAGACCCAGTACTTC.

This clone occurred once. J is TRBJ1-2 and V is TRBV4-3; the D is unclear. There are 15 residues in the CDR3. Germline values: CDR1 LGHNA, CDR2 YSLEER. Trimming removed 4 bases at V and 5 bases at J, with 17 bases between. CDR3 in amino acids: CASSPSFGFKYGYTF. CDR3 nucleotide sequence: TGCGCCAGCAGCCCAAGCTTCGGTTTTAAATATGGCTACACCTTC.

The chain carries TRBV2 and TRBJ1-1, with 8 nucleotides matching TRBD1. Germline trimming cut 7 bases from V and 4 bases from J; bases unmatched to any gene: 5. This CDR3 has 13 amino acids. Germline values: CDR1 SNHLY, CDR2 FYNNEI. The CDR3 is CASTKDRATEAFF. The CDR3, as DNA: TGTGCCAGCACCAAGGACAGGGCCACTGAAGCTTTCTTT.

The V call is TRBV11-3, the J call TRBJ1-6, with unresolved D. V lost 4 bases and J lost 6, with 10 bases in between. The CDR3 loop spans 14 amino acids. The germline gives CDR1 SGHNT, CDR2 YENEEA. CDR3 bases: TGTGCCAGCAGCTCCGCGACGGGTAATTCACCCCTCCACTTT. Amino acid sequence: CASSSATGNSPLHF.

This chain joins TRBV27 and TRBJ2-1; 12 bases match TRBD2. V was clipped by 3 bases and J by 6 bases; unmatched bases: 6. Germline CDR1 MNHEY, CDR2 SMNVEV (reference sequence). This CDR3 is built from 16 residues. DNA of the CDR3: TGTGCCAGCAGTTTCCCTAGCGGGAGGGCCATCAATGAGCAGTTCTTC. Its translation: CASSFPSGRAINEQFF.

This CDR3 is CASSSPGLAGGPDTQYF. DNA for the CDR3: TGTGCCAGCAGTTCTCCCGGACTAGCGGGGGGGCCAGATACGCAGTATTTT. V is TRBV2 and J is TRBJ2-3, with 15 bases aligning to TRBD2. Germline V gene data show CDR1 as SNHLY and CDR2 as FYNNEI. The CDR3 extends over 17 amino acids. V lost 5 bases and J lost 4; bases outside the gene matches: 7.

The chain combines TRBV7-2 with TRBJ2-3; the match to TRBD1 covers 9 bases. Germline trimming cut 2 bases from V and 1 base from J; bases unmatched to any gene: 1. Per germline, CDR1 SGHTA and CDR2 FQGNSA. This CDR3 has 15 residues. The CDR3 reads CASSLRDRGTDTQYF. CDR3 coding DNA: TGTGCCAGCAGCTTACGGGACAGGGGCACAGATACGCAGTATTTT.

The chain has TRBV19 and TRBJ2-1; TRBD2 aligns across 11 bases. This CDR3 contains 16 residues. The germline V gene encodes CDR1 LNHDA and CDR2 SQIVND (reference sequence). V lost 2 bases and J lost 4; bases outside the gene matches: 4. As DNA, the CDR3 is TGTGCCAGTAGTATATTGACTAGCGGGGTATACAATGAGCAGTTCTTC. Amino acids: CASSILTSGVYNEQFF.

The count of this clone is one. V gene TRBV28 combines with J gene TRBJ2-2; D call uncertain. Germline CDR1 is MDHEN and CDR2 is SYDVKM. The CDR3 has 13 amino acids. Trimming cost V 10 bases and J 5 bases, with 14 bases left between them. The CDR3 bases are TGTGCCACCTACCCCCACTTGACCGGGGAGCTGTTTTTT. Protein product: CATYPHLTGELFF.

The V and J genes are TRBV10-3 and TRBJ1-2; 8 bases match TRBD1. Germline trimming cut 3 bases from V and 3 bases from J; bases unmatched to any gene: 6. CDR1 is ENHRY and CDR2 is SYGVKD in the germline V gene. This CDR3 is built from 15 residues. CDR3 nucleotides: TGTGCCATCAGTGATGGGCAGGGGGCGGACTATGGCTACACCTTC. It is translated as CAISDGQGADYGYTF.

This clone turned up a few times. The chain joins TRBV2 to TRBJ1-6, with D uncertain. V lost 6 bases and J lost 2, with 20 bases in between. The germline gives CDR1 SNHLY, CDR2 FYNNEI. This CDR3 has 18 residues. The CDR3 nucleotides are TGTGCCAGCAGCGCTAGTCGGAGGGATTATCCCTATAATTCACCCCTCCACTTT. Translating gives CASSASRRDYPYNSPLHF. Based on the CDR3 plus reference TRBV2 and TRBJ1-6, the full variable domain is EPEVTQTPSHQVTQMGQEVILRCVPISNHLYFYWYRQILGQKVEFLVSFYNNEISEKSEIFDDQFSVERPDGSNFTLKIRSTKLEDSAMYFCASSASRRDYPYNSPLHFGNGTRLTVT.

The rearrangement links TRBV2 to TRBJ1-5, with D hard to call. Trimming removed 7 bases at V and 4 bases at J, with 11 bases between. CDR3 length: 13 residues. Germline V gives CDR1 SNHLY, CDR2 FYNNEI. CDR3 nucleotide sequence: TGTGCCAGCACCTACGCCGGGAATCAGCCCCAGCATTTT. As protein: CASTYAGNQPQHF.

The V gene is TRBV29-1, the J gene TRBJ1-2, with a weak D call TRBD1 (6 bases). The V and J ends lost 4 bases and 1 base respectively, with 7 bases between them. There are 12 residues in the CDR3. CDR1 SQVTM and CDR2 ANQGSEA come from the germline V gene. Written as DNA, the CDR3 is TGCAGCGTTGGACAGGATAACTATGGCTACACCTTC. It yields the protein CSVGQDNYGYTF.

This clone was picked up one time. The chain carries TRBV7-8 and TRBJ2-4; 9 bases agree with TRBD1. Losses at the gene ends were 0 bases for V and 6 bases for J; bases not matched to a gene: 3. The CDR3 consists of 15 residues. The germline V gene encodes CDR1 SGHVS and CDR2 FQNEAQ. CDR3 loop: CASSLAGDRVNIQYF. CDR3 in DNA: TGTGCCAGCAGCTTAGCTGGGGACAGGGTAAACATTCAGTACTTC.

This chain joins TRBV24-1 and TRBJ2-1; TRBD2 aligns across 10 bases. CDR3 length: 15 amino acids. In germline, CDR1 is KGHDR, CDR2 SFDVKD. Trimming took 5 bases from V and 12 from J; bases not matched to a gene: 12. The CDR3 reads CATSGQREGRFRQFF. The CDR3, as DNA: TGTGCCACCAGTGGACAGCGGGAGGGCCGATTTAGGCAGTTCTTC.

This chain uses TRBV24-1 with TRBJ1-2, with 7 nucleotides matching TRBD1. J was trimmed by 5 bases and V by 4 bases; bases with no gene match: 6. Germline CDR1 KGHDR, CDR2 SFDVKD. The CDR3 covers 14 residues. This CDR3 reads CATSDPDRAYGYTF. CDR3 nucleotide sequence: TGTGCCACCAGTGACCCCGACAGGGCGTATGGCTACACCTTC.

The rearrangement uses TRBV4-3 and TRBJ2-1, with 8 bases identical to TRBD1. V shed 1 base and J 5 bases; nucleotides not matched to a gene: 4. Germline values: CDR1 LGHNA, CDR2 YSLEER. This CDR3 spans 15 amino acids. The CDR3: CASSQGDRRHNEQFF. The DNA for the CDR3 is TGCGCCAGCAGCCAAGGGGACAGGCGACACAATGAGCAGTTCTTC.